Following are 29 T cell receptor beta chains from one sample sequenced in a study of cytomegalovirus exposure and HLA in healthy donors. 13 Jbeta primers and 60 Vbeta primers were used for the PCR. Data came from immunoSEQ multiplex PCR; TCRdb stores just in-frame clones and leaves some out. In the table there are about 98,000 clones, around 86% of which are singletons. Specimen: PBMCs. Receptors were obtained from a female donor in good health and CMV-seropositive.

This clone occurred a few times. This chain joins TRBV6-5 and TRBJ2-1, with 7 bases lining up with TRBD1. The germline V gene has CDR1 MNHEY and CDR2 SVGAGI. The CDR3 totals 14 residues. The V and J ends lost 6 bases and 4 bases, in that order; junction bases with no gene match: 6. The CDR3 loop is CASRPPGQYNEQFF. The CDR3 DNA reads TGTGCCAGCAGACCACCGGGACAGTACAATGAGCAGTTCTTC.

This chain joins TRBV14 and TRBJ1-1; unclear D gene. The CDR3 covers 13 residues. V dropped 0 bases and J dropped 14 bases, with 16 bases sitting between them. Looked up from germline, CDR1 is SGHDN and CDR2 is FVKESK. This chain's CDR3 is CASSQDPTSVSFF. CDR3 DNA: TGTGCCAGCAGCCAAGACCCCACCTCGGTGAGCTTCTTT.

CDR3 DNA sequence: TGTGCCAGCAGCTGGAGGACAGGGACTAATCAGCCCCAGCATTTT. Translated, it gives CASSWRTGTNQPQHF. The chain joins TRBV11-2 to TRBJ1-5, with 8 bases aligning to TRBD1. Germline trimming cut 4 bases from V and 4 bases from J; bases unmatched to any gene: 6. The CDR3 consists of 15 residues. CDR1 is SGHAT and CDR2 is FQNNGV in the germline V gene.

This clone was found a few times. The CDR3 region has the DNA TGTGCCAGTAGCAAGACAGGGTATGGCTACACCTTC. Residues: CASSKTGYGYTF. The chain has TRBV19 and TRBJ1-2; TRBD1 aligns across 7 bases. Trimming at V came to 6 bases and at J to 5 bases, leaving 3 bases not matched to a gene. This CDR3 contains 12 residues. CDR1 and CDR2 (germline): LNHDA, SQIVND (reference sequence). Complete variable domain (other parts from reference TRBV19 and TRBJ1-2): DGGITQSPKYLFRKEGQNVTLSCEQNLNHDAMYWYRQDPGQGLRLIYYSQIVNDFQKGDIAEGYSVSREKKESFPLTVTSAQKNPTAFYLCASSKTGYGYTFGSGTRLTVV.

The CDR3 loop reads CASSFTATNEKLFF. CDR3 nucleotides: TGCGCCAGCAGCTTCACAGCAACTAATGAAAAACTGTTTTTT. This sequence joins TRBV5-1 and TRBJ1-4; no definite D call. V dropped 2 bases and J dropped 0 bases, with 5 bases sitting between them. The germline V gene encodes CDR1 SGHRS and CDR2 YFSETQ. CDR3 length: 14 residues.

The chain couples TRBV28 to TRBJ2-5, with 9 bases lining up with TRBD1. Germline CDR1 MDHEN, CDR2 SYDVKM. V was pared by 9 bases and J by 1 base, with 6 bases of the junction left unmatched. The CDR3 contains 14 residues. CDR3 DNA: TGTGCCAGTCTCGGGACAGGGCTCCAAGAGACCCAGTACTTC. As protein: CASLGTGLQETQYF.

The sample holds a few counts of this clone. The chain has TRBV13 and TRBJ2-7; 12 nucleotides align to TRBD2. The germline V gene has CDR1 PRHDT and CDR2 FYEKMQ (reference sequence). The CDR3 totals 15 residues. The junction had 6 bases not matched to a gene; V was cut back by 5 bases and J by 4 bases. The CDR3 spells CASSPTGTSGYEQYF. The CDR3, as DNA: TGTGCCAGCAGCCCAACCGGGACTAGCGGGTACGAGCAGTACTTC. Together with reference TRBV13 and TRBJ2-7, the CDR3 gives the full variable domain: AAGVIQSPRHLIKEKRETATLKCYPIPRHDTVYWYQQGPGQDPQFLISFYEKMQSDKGSIPDRFSAQQFSDYHSELNMSSLELGDSALYFCASSPTGTSGYEQYFGPGTRLTVT.

The count of this clone is one. The chain recombines TRBV6-6 with TRBJ2-7, with 8 bases that match TRBD1. Germline V lookup: CDR1 MNHNY, CDR2 SVGAGI (reference sequence). The CDR3 has 14 residues. V lost 5 bases to trimming and J lost 3 bases; unmatched junction nucleotides: 6. The CDR3 bases are TGTGCCAGCAGTACCGGGACAGGAGGCTACGAGCAGTACTTC. This gives the protein CASSTGTGGYEQYF.

This clone occurred a few times. The rearrangement joins TRBV4-1 to TRBJ2-4; maybe TRBD1 (5 bases). Germline CDR1 is MGHRA and CDR2 is YSYEKL. V gave up 0 bases and J gave up 1 base, with 19 bases separating them. The CDR3 length is 19 residues. CDR3 bases: TGCGCCAGCAGCCAAGAGCCCAGGGTAGGTGGATTTGCCAAAAACATTCAGTACTTC. This sequence encodes CASSQEPRVGGFAKNIQYF.

The chain links TRBV18 to TRBJ2-7; possibly TRBD2 for D (5 bases). Trimming shortened V by 3 bases and J by 6 bases, and 15 bases separated the two germline ends. There are 14 residues in the CDR3. Germline values: CDR1 KGHSH, CDR2 LQKENI. Here the CDR3 reads CASSPTVRESEQYF. CDR3 in DNA: TGTGCCAGCTCACCCACGGTTAGGGAGAGCGAGCAGTACTTC. Combining the CDR3 with reference TRBV18 and TRBJ2-7 gives the whole variable domain NAGVMQNPRHLVRRRGQEARLRCSPMKGHSHVYWYRQLPEEGLKFMVYLQKENIIDESGMPKERFSAEFPKEGPSILRIQQVVRGDSAAYFCASSPTVRESEQYFGPGTRLTVT.

The chain employs TRBV6-5 and TRBJ2-4; no definite D call. V lost 8 bases and J lost 4, with 15 bases in between. In germline, CDR1 is MNHEY, CDR2 SVGAGI. There are 14 residues in the CDR3. The CDR3 DNA reads as TGTGCCAGCCGATCCGGGTCCCAAAAAAACATTCAGTACTTC. It specifies CASRSGSQKNIQYF.

The chain carries TRBV6-5 and TRBJ2-5; 7 positions match TRBD1. Per the germline V gene, CDR1 is MNHEY and CDR2 is SVGAGI. This CDR3 is built from 14 residues. V shed 6 bases, J shed 4 bases, and the junction held 8 bases outside the gene matches. The DNA for the CDR3 is TGTGCCAGCAGACCACAGGGGAGACGAGAGACCCAGTACTTC. This translates into CASRPQGRRETQYF.

The chain has TRBV7-2 and TRBJ2-1; 13 nucleotides align to TRBD2. Germline CDR1 reads SGHTA; CDR2 reads FQGNSA. V gave up 4 bases and J gave up 0 bases; unmatched junction bases: 3. The CDR3 runs 17 residues. The CDR3, as DNA: TGTGCCAGCAGCTGGGGACTAGCGGGGAGCTCCTACAATGAGCAGTTCTTC. It specifies CASSWGLAGSSYNEQFF.

V and J are TRBV19 and TRBJ1-2, with D possibly matching TRBD1 (5 bases). CDR3 length equals 16 residues. CDR1 is LNHDA, CDR2 SQIVND, per germline (reference sequence). With 2 bases removed from V and 0 bases from J, the gap between germline ends came to 13 bases. As DNA, the CDR3 is TGTGCCAGTAGTATAAGGGGCGAGCCTCCTAACTATGGCTACACCTTC. Its protein is CASSIRGEPPNYGYTF.

The chain recombines TRBV5-6 with TRBJ2-7; 7 bases match TRBD2. This CDR3 contains 17 residues. With 4 bases clipped from V and 0 bases from J, the junction kept 13 bases outside the gene matches. Germline V gene sequence: CDR1 SGHDT, CDR2 YYEEEE. CDR3 region: CASSRLARGLSSYEQYF. CDR3 sequence (DNA): TGTGCCAGCAGCCGACTAGCACGGGGCTTGAGCTCCTACGAGCAGTACTTC.

CDR3 loop: CASQREGPADTQYF. CDR3 DNA: TGTGCCAGCCAGCGGGAGGGCCCCGCAGATACGCAGTATTTT. V is TRBV21-1 and J is TRBJ2-3; TRBD2, as called in the table, went unchecked against the DNA. TRBV21-1 is a documented pseudogene. The CDR3 contains 14 residues.

The chain uses TRBV15 and TRBJ1-2; a possible D gene is TRBD1 (5 bases). This CDR3 is 14 amino acids long. V lost 0 bases and J 4 bases, leaving 9 bases between the germline ends. Germline V gives CDR1 LNHNV, CDR2 YYDKDF (reference sequence). The CDR3 loop is CATSRETDLYGYTF. The CDR3 region has the DNA TGTGCCACCAGCAGAGAGACAGATCTCTATGGCTACACCTTC. The variable domain in full, completed from reference TRBV15 and TRBJ1-2, reads DAMVIQNPRYQVTQFGKPVTLSCSQTLNHNVMYWYQQKSSQAPKLLFHYYDKDFNNEADTPDNFQSRRPNTSFCFLDIRSPGLGDTAMYLCATSRETDLYGYTFGSGTRLTVV.

This sequence joins TRBV7-9 and TRBJ2-7; TRBD1 is a possible D gene (5 bases). This CDR3 spans 14 amino acids. The V gene lost 6 bases and the J gene lost 1 base, with 13 bases spanning the gap. Looked up from germline, CDR1 is SEHNR and CDR2 is FQNEAQ (reference sequence). As DNA, the CDR3 is TGTGCCAGCAGTAATCGAGCAGGGTCCTACGAGCAGTACTTC. It encodes CASSNRAGSYEQYF. The variable domain in full, with the rest retrieved from reference TRBV7-9 and TRBJ2-7, is DTGVSQNPRHKITKRGQNVTFRCDPISEHNRLYWYRQTLGQGPEFLTYFQNEAQLEKSRLLSDRFSAERPKGSFSTLEIQRTEQGDSAMYLCASSNRAGSYEQYFGPGTRLTVT.

The chain employs TRBV5-4 and TRBJ2-3, with 8 bases that match TRBD2. The CDR3 extends over 12 amino acids. CDR1 and CDR2 from the germline V gene are SGHNT and YYREEE (reference sequence). After removal of 0 bases from V and 12 bases from J, the junction contained 3 bases not matched to a gene. The CDR3 nucleotides are TGTGCCAGCAGCTTGGCGGGGGGGCTTCAGTATTTT. Its translation: CASSLAGGLQYF.

This clone was counted between two and nine times. V gene TRBV5-4 combines with J gene TRBJ2-3; D is unresolved. The germline CDR1 and CDR2 sequences are SGHNT and YYREEE (reference sequence). With 0 bases removed from V and 0 bases from J, the gap between germline ends came to 5 bases. CDR3 length equals 14 residues. CDR3: CASSLETSTDTQYF. In nucleotides, the CDR3 is TGTGCCAGCAGCTTGGAAACTAGCACAGATACGCAGTATTTT.

This clone was recorded once. V is TRBV6-7 and J is TRBJ2-4; 7 nucleotides line up with TRBD1. TRBV6-7 is noted as an ORF with a role that remains uncertain. The CDR3 has 15 residues. Trimming removed 4 bases from V and 7 bases from J; junction bases left unmatched: 10. This CDR3 is CASSFDRVRRNIQYF. Here the CDR3 DNA reads TGTGCCAGCAGTTTCGACAGGGTGCGAAGGAACATTCAGTACTTC.

The rearrangement links TRBV2 to TRBJ2-3; TRBD2 aligns across 8 bases. The CDR3 is 16 residues long. The V and J ends lost 3 bases and 6 bases, in that order; junction bases with no gene match: 11. Germline lookup yields CDR1 SNHLY and CDR2 FYNNEI. The CDR3 loop reads CASSDPGLGSKDTQYF. The CDR3 DNA is TGTGCCAGCAGTGATCCGGGACTAGGGTCCAAGGATACGCAGTATTTT.

The rearrangement links TRBV5-1 to TRBJ1-2, with 9 nucleotides matching TRBD1. The CDR3 length is 16 residues. Germline CDR1 and CDR2: SGHRS and YFSETQ. The V segment lost 0 bases and the J segment 4 bases; nucleotides outside the gene matches: 7. Here the CDR3 reads CASSLAGTGYFYGYTF. The CDR3 coding sequence is TGCGCCAGCAGCTTGGCCGGGACAGGGTATTTCTATGGCTACACCTTC.

The V and J genes are TRBV2 and TRBJ1-6; the D is unclear. The CDR3 is 15 residues long. CDR1 and CDR2 from the germline V gene are SNHLY and FYNNEI. The V gene lost 4 bases and the J gene lost 0 bases, with 7 bases spanning the gap. In DNA, the CDR3 is TGTGCCAGCAGTGCGATGCGCTCCTATAATTCACCCCTCCACTTT. It yields the protein CASSAMRSYNSPLHF.

The chain carries TRBV2 and TRBJ1-6, with 7 bases matching TRBD1. Germline V CDR1 and CDR2: SNHLY, FYNNEI. J lost 7 bases, V lost 6 bases, and 12 bases had no gene match. The CDR3 contains 16 residues. The DNA for the CDR3 is TGTGCCAGCAGCATACTACTCGGGACAGAGAATTCACCCCTCCACTTT. It translates to CASSILLGTENSPLHF.

The V call is TRBV10-3, the J call TRBJ1-5; tentative D call: TRBD1 (6 bases). There are 16 residues in the CDR3. From germline, CDR1 is ENHRY and CDR2 SYGVKD. With 3 bases removed from V and 7 bases from J, the gap between germline ends came to 19 bases. CDR3 sequence reads: CAISDAGASTGQPQHF. CDR3 sequence (DNA): TGTGCCATCAGTGACGCGGGGGCCTCTACGGGACAGCCCCAGCATTTT.

The chain links TRBV5-1 to TRBJ2-5; TRBD1 is a possible D gene (6 bases). CDR3 length: 15 amino acids. Germline V lookup: CDR1 SGHRS, CDR2 YFSETQ. The V and J ends lost 1 base and 5 bases respectively, with 15 bases between them. The DNA of the CDR3 is TGCGCCAGCAGCTTGTGGCAGGGGCCTGAGGAGACCCAGTACTTC. This translates into CASSLWQGPEETQYF.

This clone has only a few counts. The CDR3 reads CASSLAPGSKNTEAFF. DNA of the CDR3: TGCGCCAGCAGCTTGGCTCCCGGGTCGAAGAACACTGAAGCTTTCTTT. The chain couples TRBV5-1 to TRBJ1-1; D unresolved. The CDR3 extends over 16 amino acids. Trimming took 0 bases from V and 1 from J, leaving 13 bases between them. Germline V CDR1 and CDR2: SGHRS, YFSETQ.

This chain joins TRBV6-1 and TRBJ1-1; no clear D. Trimming took off 2 bases at V and 5 bases at J, with 6 bases between the two ends. The CDR3 contains 12 residues. The germline V gene has CDR1 MNHNS and CDR2 SASEGT. The CDR3 sequence: CASSEQWTEAFF. In DNA, the CDR3 is TGTGCCAGCAGTGAACAGTGGACTGAAGCTTTCTTT.